These 27 T cell receptor beta chains were sequenced from one sample in a study of T cell repertoires in cytomegalovirus infection. TCRdb reprocessed the reads with MiXCR, giving one entry per CDR3 protein. The sample lists some 300,000 distinct CDR3 sequences, 9.6% seen once, with 2.5% in the top ten. Material for sequencing was PBMCs. Receptor source: a human donor in good health (CMV status not recorded). Some clones in this sample may be carry-over from other donors' samples.

This clonotype was seen ten or more times. The CDR3 spells CASTLTGGPDTQYF. The CDR3 DNA follows: TGTGCCAGCACCCTGACGGGGGGGCCAGATACGCAGTATTTT. This rearrangement joins TRBV7-8 to TRBJ2-3, with 8 bases matching TRBD2. The V segment lost 7 bases and the J segment 4 bases; nucleotides outside the gene matches: 7. This CDR3 spans 14 amino acids. Germline CDR1 SGHVS, CDR2 FQNEAQ.

This clonotype occurred many times. The rearrangement links TRBV28 to TRBJ2-3; 10 bases align to TRBD2. CDR3 length equals 18 residues. The trim removed 3 bases at V and 0 bases at J, leaving 9 bases unmatched. Germline V gives CDR1 MDHEN, CDR2 SYDVKM. CDR3 in amino acids: CASSLGMGLALSTDTQYF. DNA for the CDR3: TGTGCCAGCAGTTTGGGGATGGGACTAGCGTTGAGCACAGATACGCAGTATTTT.

The table lists this clonotype with many counts. The chain links TRBV5-5 to TRBJ2-1, with 7 positions matching TRBD2. The trim removed 4 bases at V and 4 bases at J, leaving 8 bases unmatched. The CDR3 is 15 residues long. Germline V gene lookup returns CDR1 SGHKS and CDR2 YYEKEE (reference sequence). This CDR3 is CASSPVWGGYNEQFF. The CDR3 DNA reads TGTGCCAGCAGCCCGGTCTGGGGGGGATACAATGAGCAGTTCTTC.

V is TRBV28 and J is TRBJ1-3, with D perhaps TRBD1 (5 bases). Germline V gene lookup returns CDR1 MDHEN and CDR2 SYDVKM. Deletions cut 7 bases from V and 7 bases from J, with 17 bases between. This CDR3 has 14 amino acids. The CDR3 protein is CASTLRGVENTIYF. Written as DNA, the CDR3 is TGTGCCAGCACCCTAAGAGGGGTGGAGAACACCATATATTTT.

This clonotype came up many times. This sequence joins TRBV6-5 and TRBJ2-7; unclear D gene. This CDR3 is 12 amino acids long. Trimming removed 5 bases from V and 3 bases from J, with 8 bases in between. CDR1 and CDR2 from the germline V gene are MNHEY and SVGAGI. CDR3 region: CASSPDLYEQYV. The CDR3 bases are TGTGCCAGCAGTCCGGACCTCTACGAGCAGTACGTC.

Many counts were recorded for this clonotype. The chain links TRBV25-1 to TRBJ1-1; 8 nucleotides match TRBD1. The ends lost 7 bases at V and 4 bases at J; junction bases unmatched: 5. CDR1 is MGHDK and CDR2 is SYGVNS in the germline V gene. CDR3 length: 13 residues. The CDR3 nucleotides are TGTGCCAGCAAGCCAGGGGGCGGCACTGAAGCTTTCTTT. Translation: CASKPGGGTEAFF.

This clonotype was seen many times. The DNA for the CDR3 is TGTGCCAGCAGCTTAGTCGGGGGAGGGACCTACAATGAGCAGTTCTTC. Encoded protein: CASSLVGGGTYNEQFF. This rearrangement joins TRBV7-2 to TRBJ2-1; 7 positions agree with TRBD2. V was pared by 1 base and J by 2 bases, with 5 bases of the junction left unmatched. Germline V gives CDR1 SGHTA, CDR2 FQGNSA. The CDR3 spans 16 residues. The full variable domain, completed using reference TRBV7-2 and TRBJ2-1, is GAGVSQSPSNKVTEKGKDVELRCDPISGHTALYWYRQSLGQGLEFLIYFQGNSAPDKSGLPSDRFSAERTGGSVSTLTIQRTQQEDSAVYLCASSLVGGGTYNEQFFGPGTRLTVL.

This clonotype was recorded many times. J is TRBJ1-5 and V is TRBV6-2 or TRBV6-3; D is perhaps TRBD1 (5 bases). Germline V gene sequence: CDR1 MNHEY, CDR2 SVGEGT. Trimming shortened V by 4 bases and J by 7 bases, and 20 bases separated the two germline ends. The CDR3 spans 16 residues. CDR3 loop: CASSFGGLPAYQPQHF. CDR3 bases: TGTGCCAGCAGTTTCGGGGGACTCCCGGCGTACCAGCCCCAGCATTTT.

The chain employs TRBV20-1 and TRBJ2-5; D is uncertain. The germline V gene encodes CDR1 DFQATT and CDR2 SNEGSKA (reference sequence). V dropped 3 bases and J dropped 5 bases, with 10 bases sitting between them. This CDR3 region has 12 residues. The CDR3 nucleotides are TGCAGTGCTAGGGGCCTGCCGGAGACCCAGTACTTC. This sequence encodes CSARGLPETQYF.

The chain recombines TRBV20-1 with TRBJ1-3; tentatively, D is TRBD1 (5 bases). The germline V gene has CDR1 DFQATT and CDR2 SNEGSKA (reference sequence). This CDR3 contains 14 residues. The ends were cut back, 4 bases at V and 8 bases at J, with 18 bases in the middle. The CDR3 here is CSANPGRRTDTIYF. In DNA form, the CDR3 reads TGCAGTGCTAACCCGGGACGGAGAACGGACACCATATATTTT.

This clonotype was recorded many times. The chain combines TRBV6-5 with TRBJ2-5; no clear D gene. CDR1 and CDR2 from the germline V gene are MNHEY and SVGAGI. V shed 2 bases and J shed 0 bases, with 16 bases lying between them. This CDR3 is 17 amino acids long. This CDR3 reads CASSYTSVIADQETQYF. In nucleotides, the CDR3 is TGTGCCAGCAGTTACACCTCGGTAATTGCAGACCAAGAGACCCAGTACTTC.

J is TRBJ1-2 and V is TRBV18, with 10 nucleotides matching TRBD1. With 3 bases clipped from V and 5 bases from J, the junction kept 6 bases outside the gene matches. Germline values: CDR1 KGHSH, CDR2 LQKENI. The length of the CDR3 is 15 residues. The CDR3 coding sequence is TGTGCCAGCTCACCGGGGACAGGGGAGATTTATGGCTACACCTTC. The encoded protein is CASSPGTGEIYGYTF.

The V call is TRBV7-4, the J call TRBJ1-5; the D is unclear. CDR1 and CDR2 (germline): SGHVT, SQSDAQ. This CDR3 is 16 amino acids long. V was cut by 4 bases and J by 1 base, with 14 bases left in between. The CDR3 region is CASSSGPSQSNQPQHF. In nucleotides, the CDR3 is TGTGCCAGCAGCTCAGGCCCTAGCCAGAGCAATCAGCCCCAGCATTTT.

The sample holds many counts of this clonotype. The chain carries TRBV9 and TRBJ2-2; the match to TRBD1 covers 10 bases. The CDR3 consists of 17 residues. The V gene end was trimmed by 3 bases and the J gene end by 1 base; junction bases not matched to a gene: 6. The germline gives CDR1 SGDLS, CDR2 YYNGEE. The chain's CDR3 is CASSENRDRGNTGELFF. The CDR3 DNA follows: TGTGCCAGCAGCGAAAACCGGGACAGGGGGAACACCGGGGAGCTGTTTTTT.

This clonotype was found many times. CDR3 sequence: CASSLKADSYGYTF. In DNA form, the CDR3 reads TGTGCCAGCTCACTGAAAGCCGACTCCTATGGCTACACCTTC. This chain links TRBV18 with TRBJ1-2; unclear D gene. V was clipped by 4 bases and J by 4 bases, with 13 bases between them. The CDR3 is 14 residues long. Germline CDR1 is KGHSH and CDR2 is LQKENI. Full variable domain (rest looked up from reference TRBV18 and TRBJ1-2): NAGVMQNPRHLVRRRGQEARLRCSPMKGHSHVYWYRQLPEEGLKFMVYLQKENIIDESGMPKERFSAEFPKEGPSILRIQQVVRGDSAAYFCASSLKADSYGYTFGSGTRLTVV.

This clonotype was detected many times. The V gene is TRBV4-2, the J gene TRBJ1-2; 7 nucleotides agree with TRBD1. J lost 4 bases, V lost 5 bases, and 19 bases had no gene match. This CDR3 has 18 amino acids. The V gene's germline CDR1 is LGHNA and CDR2 YNFKEQ. CDR3 bases: TGTGCCAGCAGCATGGACAGGTATCAAGTTGATGTTCGCTATGGCTACACCTTC. This translates into CASSMDRYQVDVRYGYTF.

This clonotype has a count of ten or more. The J gene is TRBJ2-6, the V gene TRBV18, with D possibly TRBD2 on 6 matching bases. The CDR3 sequence is 15 residues long. V lost 6 bases and J 0 bases, leaving 9 bases between the germline ends. From germline, CDR1 is KGHSH and CDR2 LQKENI. The CDR3 loop is CASSAGNSGANVLTF. For the CDR3, the DNA is TGTGCCAGCTCCGCGGGAAACTCTGGGGCCAACGTCCTGACTTTC.

This clonotype was seen ten or more times. V gene TRBV28 combines with J gene TRBJ2-2, with a possible D match to TRBD2 (6 bases). Trimming took 5 bases from V and 7 from J, leaving 14 bases between them. CDR1 is MDHEN, CDR2 SYDVKM, per germline. The CDR3 is 14 residues long. Here the CDR3 DNA reads TGTGCCAGCAGTCGCGTGGGGGGTATCGGGGAGCTGTTTTTT. This codes for CASSRVGGIGELFF.

This clonotype came up many times. The J gene is TRBJ2-2, the V gene TRBV7-9, with 9 positions matching TRBD1. This CDR3 contains 15 residues. The J segment lost 0 bases and the V segment lost 8 bases, leaving 4 bases of the junction unmatched. Germline V lookup: CDR1 SEHNR, CDR2 FQNEAQ (reference sequence). CDR3 sequence (DNA): TGTGCCAGCCGACGGACAGGGGCGAACACCGGGGAGCTGTTTTTT. Encoded protein: CASRRTGANTGELFF. Full variable domain (remainder filled in from reference TRBV7-9 and TRBJ2-2): DTGVSQNPRHKITKRGQNVTFRCDPISEHNRLYWYRQTLGQGPEFLTYFQNEAQLEKSRLLSDRFSAERPKGSFSTLEIQRTEQGDSAMYLCASRRTGANTGELFFGEGSRLTVL.

This clonotype was seen many times. V gene TRBV20-1 combines with J gene TRBJ2-6; D remains unclear. Trimming shortened V by 4 bases and J by 0 bases, and 10 bases separated the two germline ends. This CDR3 region has 15 residues. CDR1 DFQATT and CDR2 SNEGSKA come from the germline V gene (reference sequence). CDR3: CSATSWGSGANVLTF. The CDR3 DNA reads as TGCAGTGCTACCTCATGGGGCTCTGGGGCCAACGTCCTGACTTTC.

This clonotype is a singleton in its sample. The gene calls are TRBV20-1 and TRBJ1-5, with D unresolved. The germline gives CDR1 DFQATT, CDR2 SNEGSKA (reference sequence). V lost 1 base, J lost 1 base, and 8 bases lay in between. This CDR3 has 14 amino acids. The CDR3 spells CSARVDGSNQPQHF. As DNA, the CDR3 is TGCAGTGCTAGAGTAGACGGGAGCAATCAGCCCCAGCATTTT.

In its sample, this clonotype was seen many times. The chain carries TRBV7-9 and TRBJ2-2; 8 bases are shared with TRBD1. The V gene's germline CDR1 is SEHNR and CDR2 FQNEAQ (reference sequence). There are 17 residues in the CDR3. With V trimmed by 10 bases and J by 2 bases, 15 bases remained unmatched. The CDR3 loop is CATPTGAVFRNTGELFF. Here the CDR3 DNA reads TGTGCCACCCCGACAGGGGCGGTGTTTCGAAACACCGGGGAGCTGTTTTTT. The full variable domain, in which reference TRBV7-9 and TRBJ2-2 provide the parts outside the CDR3, is DTGVSQNPRHKITKRGQNVTFRCDPISEHNRLYWYRQTLGQGPEFLTYFQNEAQLEKSRLLSDRFSAERPKGSFSTLEIQRTEQGDSAMYLCATPTGAVFRNTGELFFGEGSRLTVL.

Ten or more counts support this clonotype. This chain links TRBV7-6 with TRBJ2-5; 9 nucleotides line up with TRBD2. The CDR3 has 16 amino acids. Germline assignment: CDR1 SGHVS and CDR2 FNYEAQ. Trimming cost V 2 bases and J 4 bases; bases outside gene matches: 8. This CDR3 is CASSLWGGGARETQYF. DNA for the CDR3: TGTGCCAGCAGCTTATGGGGCGGGGGGGCCAGAGAGACCCAGTACTTC.

This clonotype was seen only a few times. This chain joins TRBV20-1 and TRBJ1-5; perhaps TRBD1 as D (6 bases). Trimming left V 6 bases short and J 9 bases short, with 15 bases between. The CDR3 sequence is 12 residues long. CDR1 and CDR2 (germline): DFQATT, SNEGSKA (reference sequence). Written as DNA, the CDR3 is TGCAGTGCGGAGAGGGGGGAAGGGCCCCAGCATTTT. This translates into CSAERGEGPQHF.

The CDR3 nucleotides are TGTGCCAGCAGTCCTAGCCCAGGGAGCTCTGGAAACACCATATATTTT. It specifies CASSPSPGSSGNTIYF. This chain joins TRBV27 and TRBJ1-3; tentatively, D is TRBD1 (5 bases). The CDR3 is 16 residues long. Deletions cut 5 bases from V and 0 bases from J, with 14 bases between. Germline loops: CDR1 MNHEY, CDR2 SMNVEV (reference sequence).

Comment on this clonotype: The junction departs from the called germline gene at one end, perhaps through a read error. The chain is built from TRBV28 and TRBJ1-5; 11 bases are shared with TRBD1. This CDR3 contains 16 residues. Looked up from germline, CDR1 is MDHEN and CDR2 is SYDVKM. CDR3 sequence (DNA): TGTGCCAGCAGTTTAGCGGGACAGGGGGGCAATCAGCCCCAGCGTTTT. Protein sequence: CASSLAGQGGNQPQRF.

This clonotype was found many times. V and J are TRBV20-1 and TRBJ1-2; the D gene is possibly TRBD1 (5 bases). V gave up 3 bases and J gave up 8 bases, with 25 bases separating them. This CDR3 has 16 amino acids. CDR1 is DFQATT, CDR2 SNEGSKA, per germline (reference sequence). CDR3 coding DNA: TGCAGTGCTAGCCTAGGGCAGGGAGGGGCTTCGGGAGGCTACACCTTC. Translating gives CSASLGQGGASGGYTF.